The 11 T cell receptor beta chains below were found in one sample sequenced in a study of vaccination and CD4 T cells after COVID-19. The Oncomine TCR Beta short-read assay was applied to DNA of cultured CD4+ T cells. TCRdb re-called the PCR reads through MiXCR, storing one row per CDR3 protein. Among about 10,000 distinct CDR3 sequences listed, around 58% were seen once. Documented treatment: approximately 9-day PBMC culture with coronavirus spike peptide pools or control peptides (ViraFEST assay). These TCRs are of unknown antigen specificity. The material sequenced was CD4+ T cells from blood, cultured in vitro. The receptors here all came from a human donor who had recovered from COVID-19.

The rearrangement joins TRBV28 to TRBJ2-7, with TRBD1 as a possible D gene (5 bases). Deletions cut 4 bases from V and 5 bases from J, with 18 bases between. CDR3 length: 15 amino acids. Germline V gives CDR1 MDHEN, CDR2 SYDVKM. CDR3 in amino acids: CASSSLSPTGHEQYF. In nucleotides, the CDR3 is TGTGCCAGCAGTTCCCTTTCTCCCACAGGACACGAGCAGTACTTC.

The V gene is TRBV7-8, the J gene TRBJ2-7; TRBD1 agrees at 7 bases. The length of the CDR3 is 14 residues. Germline V gene sequence: CDR1 SGHVS, CDR2 FQNEAQ. Trimming at V came to 3 bases and at J to 2 bases, leaving 4 bases not matched to a gene. The CDR3 DNA sequence: TGTGCCAGCAGCTTCCGGGACAGCACCTACGAGCAGTACTTC. Translated: CASSFRDSTYEQYF.

This clonotype was found a few times. J is TRBJ1-1 and V is TRBV6-1; possible D gene TRBD1, 5 bases. This CDR3 comprises 13 residues. Germline CDR1 is MNHNS and CDR2 is SASEGT. Between the trimmed V and J ends, which lost 6 bases and 1 base, there was a span of 9 bases. The CDR3 DNA follows: TGTGCCAGCAGAGAGGGACCGAACACTGAAGCTTTCTTT. Translating gives CASREGPNTEAFF.

The chain joins TRBV24-1 to TRBJ2-1, with D possibly TRBD2 on 5 matching bases. The V and J ends lost 5 bases and 5 bases respectively, with 15 bases between them. Germline lookup yields CDR1 KGHDR and CDR2 SFDVKD. The CDR3 consists of 15 residues. The CDR3 is CATSGLSGIDNEQFF. CDR3 nucleotide sequence: TGTGCCACCAGTGGCTTATCCGGGATCGACAATGAGCAGTTCTTC.

This clonotype came up a few times. The chain recombines TRBV20-1 with TRBJ1-5; D is possibly TRBD1 (6 bases). Germline V CDR1 and CDR2: DFQATT, SNEGSKA (reference sequence). This CDR3 contains 13 residues. With 4 bases removed from V and 7 bases from J, the gap between germline ends came to 14 bases. CDR3 protein: CSATTGIGQPQHF. Here the CDR3 DNA reads TGCAGTGCTACGACAGGAATCGGGCAGCCCCAGCATTTT.

V and J are TRBV7-9 and TRBJ1-5; D not resolved. Germline-derived CDR1 and CDR2 are SEHNR and FQNEAQ (reference sequence). Trimming pared 3 bases from V and 2 bases from J, leaving 5 bases between. This CDR3 is built from 13 residues. The chain's CDR3 is CASSFSGNQPQHF. The DNA of the CDR3 is TGTGCCAGCAGCTTTTCCGGCAATCAGCCCCAGCATTTT.

This clonotype showed up just a few times. The CDR3 loop reads CASSLMSGGDYGYTF. The CDR3 DNA sequence: TGTGCCAGCAGTTTAATGTCGGGGGGCGACTATGGCTACACCTTC. The rearrangement uses TRBV12-3 or TRBV12-4 and TRBJ1-2; D perhaps matches TRBD1 (6 bases). V was pared by 2 bases and J by 3 bases, with 13 bases between. CDR3 length: 15 amino acids.

The V call is TRBV7-8, the J call TRBJ1-5; D not certain. The CDR3 consists of 12 residues. Looked up from germline, CDR1 is SGHVS and CDR2 is FQNEAQ. Trimming left V 1 base short and J 7 bases short, with 5 bases between. The CDR3 coding sequence is TGTGCCAGCAGCTTAGGGGCCCAGCCCCAGCATTTT. Residues: CASSLGAQPQHF.

The chain carries TRBV27 and TRBJ2-5; 12 bases line up with TRBD2. The CDR3 is 16 residues long. The germline V gene has CDR1 MNHEY and CDR2 SMNVEV (reference sequence). Trimming cost V 4 bases and J 5 bases; bases outside gene matches: 8. CDR3 sequence: CASSSLAGGPPETQYF. CDR3 nucleotides: TGTGCCAGCAGTTCCCTAGCGGGGGGGCCCCCTGAGACCCAGTACTTC.

The chain has TRBV7-2 and TRBJ1-2; no firm D call. From germline, CDR1 is SGHTA and CDR2 FQGNSA. The V and J ends lost 1 base and 7 bases respectively, with 13 bases between them. The CDR3 loop spans 14 amino acids. The CDR3 loop is CASSLVRSEFGYTF. The CDR3 DNA follows: TGTGCCAGCAGCTTAGTACGGTCGGAATTTGGCTACACCTTC.

The chain employs TRBV12-3 or TRBV12-4 and TRBJ1-3; D is ambiguous. This CDR3 contains 12 residues. Between the trimmed V and J ends, which lost 2 bases and 3 bases, there was a span of 2 bases. The CDR3 here is CASSLNGNTIYF. The CDR3 coding sequence is TGTGCCAGCAGTTTAAATGGAAACACCATATATTTT.